This TCR beta chain originates from a study of CD4 T cells in relation to SARS-CoV-2 and coronaviruses. Whole-study context: PBMCs were cultured with antigen for over 8 days before TCR beta sequencing. The negative reference was HIV-1 Nef peptide pool or peptide-free culture.

The CDR3 extends over 15 amino acids. Per the germline V gene, CDR1 is SGHDT and CDR2 is YYEEEE. V was clipped by 1 base and J by 10 bases; unmatched bases: 4. On this clone: Its antigen is undetermined.

The unexposed donors gave CD4+ T cells in 2011-2018, prior to COVID-19. Isolation of CD4+ T cells took place after about eleven days in culture. Testing used SARS-CoV-2 S/N and four cold-coronavirus spikes on unexposed-donor CD4+ T cells, cells permitting. Cultures held two million PBMCs per well with around 9.8 IU/ml IL-2. This table comes from immunoSEQ multiplex PCR, and its TCRdb copy is limited to in-frame clones, with some not included. The sample carries roughly 19,000 clones, about 80% recorded once. The sequenced material came from CD4+ T cells from PBMCs, cultured in vitro. J is TRBJ1-6 and V is TRBV5-6, with TRBD1 identical over 11 bases. This sequence was found in a human donor in good health. CDR3 DNA: TGTGCCAGCAGCTTGTGGGGACAGGGGGAGTCACCCCTCCACTTT. The encoded protein is CASSLWGQGESPLHF.